The entry below describes one T cell receptor beta chain. Its antigen is unknown. The sample originates from a study of cytomegalovirus exposure and HLA in healthy donors. PCR amplification relied on 60 Vbeta primers (plus 13 Jbeta primers). Measured with immunoSEQ multiplex PCR; TCRdb has only the in-frame clones, and not every one. The specimen's table records 110,000 to 150,000 clones. All donors participated as healthy donors of bone marrow. Findings and limits, study-wide: A later analysis linked a missense variant in DCLRE1C to the trimming of TCR beta V and J genes.

Germline-derived CDR1 and CDR2 are SGHRS and YFSETQ. Trimming stripped 7 bases from V and 4 bases from J, with 18 bases between. This CDR3 is 14 amino acids long. The clonotype comes from a male donor in good health and CMV-seronegative. The chain employs TRBV5-1 and TRBJ2-7; D perhaps matches TRBD1 (6 bases). The sample was PBMCs. The CDR3: CASGRSGTSYEQYF. Written as DNA, the CDR3 is TGCGCCAGCGGTCGGTCAGGGACATCGTACGAGCAGTACTTC.